Following are 17 T cell receptor beta chains from one sample sequenced in a study of blood T cell repertoires in COVID-19. The protocol was immunoSEQ multiplex PCR, while the TCRdb copy is restricted to in-frame clones and leaves out a portion. The sample yields 180,000 or so clones, roughly 88% seen once. Source material: PBMCs or T cells enriched from blood (not recorded which). Source of these receptors: a man between 40 and 49 years old with acute COVID-19.

V is TRBV5-1 and J is TRBJ2-7; 7 nucleotides align to TRBD2. This CDR3 comprises 14 residues. Losses at the gene ends were 3 bases for V and 3 bases for J; bases not matched to a gene: 6. Germline CDR1 SGHRS, CDR2 YFSETQ. The CDR3 reads CASSWEGEGYEQYF. Written as DNA, the CDR3 is TGCGCCAGCAGCTGGGAGGGAGAGGGCTACGAGCAGTACTTC. Complete variable domain (other parts from reference TRBV5-1 and TRBJ2-7): KAGVTQTPRYLIKTRGQQVTLSCSPISGHRSVSWYQQTPGQGLQFLFEYFSETQRNKGNFPGRFSGRQFSNSRSEMNVSTLELGDSALYLCASSWEGEGYEQYFGPGTRLTVT.

The J gene is TRBJ2-7, the V gene TRBV14; 12 bases align to TRBD1. The germline V gene has CDR1 SGHDN and CDR2 FVKESK. The CDR3 is made up of 15 amino acids. V dropped 5 bases and J dropped 6; count of bases not matched to a gene: 8. CDR3 in DNA: TGTGCCAGCAGCTACCTGGGGACAGGGGGCCTCGAGCAGTACTTC. It encodes CASSYLGTGGLEQYF.

The V and J genes are TRBV11-2 and TRBJ2-2; 9 bases align to TRBD2. Per the germline V gene, CDR1 is SGHAT and CDR2 is FQNNGV. This CDR3 comprises 16 residues. J was trimmed by 7 bases and V by 1 base; bases with no gene match: 7. The CDR3 bases are TGTGCCAGCAGCTTAGTTGGCGGGAGGGCCGTCGGGGAGCTGTTTTTT. Protein product: CASSLVGGRAVGELFF.

This clone appeared once. The CDR3 here is CASSHGQGANYGYTF. The CDR3 DNA is TGTGCCAGCAGCCATGGACAGGGGGCTAACTATGGCTACACCTTC. The chain joins TRBV28 to TRBJ1-2, with 10 bases aligning to TRBD1. Looked up from germline, CDR1 is MDHEN and CDR2 is SYDVKM. The CDR3 contains 15 residues. V lost 6 bases to trimming and J lost 0 bases; unmatched junction nucleotides: 4.

This clone was picked up a small number of times. The V and J genes are TRBV27 and TRBJ2-7, with 7 bases aligning to TRBD1. Per germline, CDR1 MNHEY and CDR2 SMNVEV (reference sequence). There are 14 residues in the CDR3. Germline trimming cut 4 bases from V and 2 bases from J; bases unmatched to any gene: 5. The CDR3 loop is CASSSRTGTYEQYF. In nucleotides, the CDR3 is TGTGCCAGCAGTTCCAGGACAGGCACCTACGAGCAGTACTTC.

CDR3 sequence: CASSQNNSPLHF. The DNA for the CDR3 is TGTGCCAGCAGCCAGAATAATTCACCCCTCCACTTT. The V gene is TRBV9, the J gene TRBJ1-6; D is ambiguous. In germline, CDR1 is SGDLS, CDR2 YYNGEE. Trimming took off 4 bases at V and 5 bases at J, with 4 bases between the two ends. The CDR3 sequence is 12 residues long. The full variable domain, in which reference TRBV9 and TRBJ1-6 provide the parts outside the CDR3, is DSGVTQTPKHLITATGQRVTLRCSPRSGDLSVYWYQQSLDQGLQFLIQYYNGEERAKGNILERFSAQQFPDLHSELNLSSLELGDSALYFCASSQNNSPLHFGNGTRLTVT.

This chain links TRBV7-8 with TRBJ2-7; no clear D. Looked up from germline, CDR1 is SGHVS and CDR2 is FQNEAQ. The CDR3 loop spans 13 amino acids. Trimming left V 0 bases short and J 6 bases short, with 9 bases between. CDR3 sequence: CASSLARFSEQYF. Written as DNA, the CDR3 is TGTGCCAGCAGCTTAGCGCGGTTTAGCGAGCAGTACTTC. Supplemented by reference TRBV7-8 and TRBJ2-7, the full variable domain reads GAGVSQSPRYKVAKRGQDVALRCDPISGHVSLFWYQQALGQGPEFLTYFQNEAQLDKSGLPSDRFFAERPEGSVSTLKIQRTQQEDSAVYLCASSLARFSEQYFGPGTRLTVT.

The chain combines TRBV5-1 with TRBJ1-2, with 8 bases matching TRBD1. In germline, CDR1 is SGHRS, CDR2 YFSETQ. Trimming at V came to 5 bases and at J to 5 bases, leaving 8 bases not matched to a gene. CDR3 size: 14 residues. The CDR3 sequence is CASRFGQGRYGYTF. The CDR3 DNA is TGCGCCAGCAGGTTTGGACAGGGACGGTATGGCTACACCTTC.

The chain combines TRBV5-1 with TRBJ2-5; TRBD1 might be the D (6 bases). The CDR3 length is 12 residues. The V gene's germline CDR1 is SGHRS and CDR2 YFSETQ. Between the trimmed V and J ends, which lost 5 bases and 4 bases, there was a span of 9 bases. CDR3 nucleotides: TGCGCCAGCAGGGGGGCGAGAGAGACCCAGTACTTC. The encoded protein is CASRGARETQYF.

This chain links TRBV5-4 with TRBJ1-1; the match to TRBD1 covers 7 bases. This CDR3 spans 17 amino acids. CDR1 SGHNT and CDR2 YYREEE come from the germline V gene (reference sequence). Trimming took 5 bases from V and 0 from J; bases not matched to a gene: 13. CDR3 protein: CASRKSGDRLMNTEAFF. CDR3 DNA: TGTGCCAGCAGAAAAAGTGGGGACAGACTAATGAACACTGAAGCTTTCTTT.

The chain links TRBV2 to TRBJ1-5, with a weak D call TRBD1 (6 bases). The CDR3 runs to 15 residues. Deletions cut 5 bases from V and 2 bases from J, with 13 bases between. The germline V gene has CDR1 SNHLY and CDR2 FYNNEI. This CDR3 reads CASSTRGLGNQPQHF. The CDR3 bases are TGTGCCAGCAGTACAAGGGGGTTGGGCAATCAGCCCCAGCATTTT.

Comment on this clone: Other DNA sequences within the sample encode an identical CDR3. The chain couples TRBV5-1 to TRBJ1-2; D not resolved. With 8 bases removed from V and 4 bases from J, the gap between germline ends came to 12 bases. The CDR3 sequence is 12 residues long. Germline V CDR1 and CDR2: SGHRS, YFSETQ. CDR3 residues: CASRAVGYGYTF. The CDR3 DNA is TGCGCCAGTAGAGCGGTGGGCTATGGCTACACCTTC.

In its sample, this clone was seen a few times. This rearrangement joins TRBV2 to TRBJ1-1; D might be TRBD1 (6 bases). Germline CDR1 is SNHLY and CDR2 is FYNNEI. CDR3 size: 12 residues. Trimming took 5 bases from V and 5 from J, leaving 9 bases between them. The DNA for the CDR3 is TGTGCCAGCAGTAGAGGGGGTACTGAAGCTTTCTTT. It encodes CASSRGGTEAFF.

The CDR3 DNA sequence: TGTGCCTGGACCAGCGGGAGCTACGAGCAGTACTTC. Its translation is CAWTSGSYEQYF. The V and J genes are TRBV30 and TRBJ2-7; 8 bases fit TRBD2. The ends lost 4 bases at V and 3 bases at J; junction bases unmatched: 2. This CDR3 region has 12 residues. The germline V gene encodes CDR1 GTSNPN and CDR2 SVGIG (reference sequence).

The chain joins TRBV6-2 or TRBV6-3 to TRBJ1-1, with D hard to call. The CDR3 consists of 16 residues. V lost 2 bases and J 4 bases, leaving 17 bases between the germline ends. The germline CDR1 and CDR2 sequences are MNHEY and SVGEGT. The CDR3 nucleotides are TGTGCCAGCAGTTACGGCGACTGGGCGGGTACCACTGAAGCTTTCTTT. Translation gives CASSYGDWAGTTEAFF.

The rearrangement uses TRBV27 and TRBJ2-1; D is perhaps TRBD2 (6 bases). CDR3 length equals 14 residues. Trimming took off 5 bases at V and 6 bases at J, with 14 bases between the two ends. Germline-derived CDR1 and CDR2 are MNHEY and SMNVEV (reference sequence). CDR3: CASSRLGLTNEQFF. CDR3 coding DNA: TGTGCCAGCAGTAGACTAGGGCTTACCAATGAGCAGTTCTTC.

This chain uses TRBV5-4 with TRBJ1-4; 8 bases are a match to TRBD1. V lost 0 bases, J lost 10 bases, and 2 bases stayed unmatched. CDR3 length equals 13 residues. Germline CDR1 is SGHNT and CDR2 is YYREEE (reference sequence). Here the CDR3 reads CASSLVQGGKLFF. The CDR3 DNA reads TGTGCCAGCAGCTTGGTACAGGGGGGAAAACTGTTTTTT.